These 15 T cell receptor beta chains were sequenced from one sample in a study of Ad26.COV2.S vaccination and SARS-CoV-2 variants. Measured with immunoSEQ multiplex PCR; TCRdb has only the in-frame clones, and not every one. Of roughly 250,000 clones in the sample, 87% were seen once. Treatment: over 15 received Ad26.COV2.S at low or high dose, single or two shots; five or six received placebo; per-sample allocation not given. Day 63 following the first vaccine or placebo injection was when the samples were taken. The sequencing used peripheral blood, collected in a trial of Ad26.COV2.S vaccine versus placebo. Receptor source: a person aged 18-60 years who received the Ad26.COV2.S COVID-19 vaccine or a placebo.

The count of this clone is one. This chain connects TRBV4-2 to TRBJ1-6; D gene uncertain. Germline loops: CDR1 LGHNA, CDR2 YNFKEQ. The V gene lost 3 bases and the J gene lost 4 bases, with 13 bases spanning the gap. CDR3 length: 16 residues. CDR3 amino acids: CASSHTTDGYNSPLHF. DNA of the CDR3: TGTGCCAGCAGCCACACGACGGACGGTTATAATTCACCCCTCCACTTT.

J is TRBJ2-7 and V is TRBV2; no clear D gene. The CDR3 covers 11 residues. V shed 2 bases and J shed 4 bases, with 3 bases lying between them. Germline values: CDR1 SNHLY, CDR2 FYNNEI. CDR3 DNA sequence: TGTGCCAGCAGTGAATATTACGAGCAGTACTTC. Translation: CASSEYYEQYF.

V is TRBV12-3 or TRBV12-4 and J is TRBJ1-2; D not resolved. The V and J ends lost 6 bases and 4 bases respectively, with 9 bases between them. The CDR3 consists of 12 residues. The CDR3 spells CASSPTAYGYTF. The CDR3 DNA is TGTGCCAGCAGCCCAACAGCCTATGGCTACACCTTC.

The V and J genes are TRBV4-2 and TRBJ2-2; no clear D. Germline CDR1 and CDR2: LGHNA and YNFKEQ. Trimming took 1 base from V and 8 from J, leaving 5 bases between them. This CDR3 region has 12 residues. Here the CDR3 reads CASSQAPGELFF. CDR3 DNA sequence: TGTGCCAGCAGCCAAGCGCCAGGGGAGCTGTTTTTT.

DNA for the CDR3: TGTGCCAGCAGTTACCAGCTAGGCTCGGAGACCCAGTACTTC. It is translated as CASSYQLGSETQYF. V and J are TRBV27 and TRBJ2-5, with D unclear. The CDR3 is 14 residues long. The germline gives CDR1 MNHEY, CDR2 SMNVEV (reference sequence). The V and J ends lost 4 bases and 5 bases respectively, with 14 bases between them.

A single count supports this clone. V usage is TRBV7-2 and J usage is TRBJ2-1, with D perhaps assigned TRBD1 or TRBD2 (7 bases each). Germline V gives CDR1 SGHTA, CDR2 FQGNSA. Deletions cut 4 bases from V and 6 bases from J, with 13 bases between. The CDR3 runs to 14 residues. The CDR3 spells CASSYPGGGNEQFF. CDR3 bases: TGTGCCAGCAGCTATCCAGGGGGGGGCAATGAGCAGTTCTTC.

The V and J genes are TRBV6-2 or TRBV6-3 and TRBJ2-3; D gene uncertain. Trimming took 0 bases from V and 6 from J, leaving 22 bases between them. Germline V lookup: CDR1 MNHEY, CDR2 SVGEGT. The CDR3 covers 18 residues. This chain's CDR3 is CASSYSKVARAAKDTQYF. CDR3 nucleotide sequence: TGTGCCAGCAGTTACTCGAAAGTCGCTCGGGCCGCCAAGGATACGCAGTATTTT.

The rearrangement joins TRBV4-2 to TRBJ1-6; D is perhaps TRBD1 (6 bases). The CDR3 loop spans 15 amino acids. V dropped 1 base and J dropped 7 bases, with 11 bases sitting between them. The germline V gene has CDR1 LGHNA and CDR2 YNFKEQ. CDR3 protein: CASSQAVTGNSPLHF. In nucleotides, the CDR3 is TGTGCCAGCAGCCAAGCTGTGACAGGAAATTCACCCCTCCACTTT.

The rearrangement links TRBV29-1 to TRBJ2-5; 13 positions agree with TRBD2. Germline V CDR1 and CDR2: SQVTM, ANQGSEA. With V trimmed by 6 bases and J by 8 bases, 6 bases remained unmatched. CDR3 length: 13 residues. In DNA form, the CDR3 reads TGCAGCGTGGCGACTAGCGGGAGGACCACCCAGTACTTC. Its translation is CSVATSGRTTQYF. The full variable domain, completed using reference TRBV29-1 and TRBJ2-5, is SAVISQKPSRDICQRGTSLTIQCQVDSQVTMMFWYRQQPGQSLTLIATANQGSEATYESGFVIDKFPISRPNLTFSTLTVSNMSPEDSSIYLCSVATSGRTTQYFGPGTRLLVL.

This sequence joins TRBV21-1 and TRBJ1-5; the listed D gene, TRBD1, was not tested against the DNA. TRBV21-1 is a listed pseudogene. The CDR3 contains 16 residues. DNA of the CDR3: TGTGCCAGCAGCTCAAAGGGTCACAGGGGTGATCAGCCCCAGCATTTT. Its protein is CASSSKGHRGDQPQHF.

The chain joins TRBV29-1 to TRBJ2-1, with D possibly matching TRBD2 (7 bases). The V gene's germline CDR1 is SQVTM and CDR2 ANQGSEA. V lost 4 bases to trimming and J lost 9 bases, with 22 bases between them. This CDR3 is 15 amino acids long. CDR3 coding DNA: TGCAGCGTTGGTTGGGGGGGCCTAGGGTTGGGTGAGCAGTTCTTC. This sequence encodes CSVGWGGLGLGEQFF.

The chain's CDR3 is CASSYRQTSGGTDTQYF. DNA of the CDR3: TGTGCCAGCAGTTACCGTCAGACTAGCGGGGGTACAGATACGCAGTATTTT. The rearrangement uses TRBV6-2 or TRBV6-3 and TRBJ2-3; 12 positions match TRBD2. V was pared by 2 bases and J by 3 bases, with 6 bases of the junction left unmatched. The CDR3 consists of 17 residues. Germline V gene lookup returns CDR1 MNHEY and CDR2 SVGEGT.

The J gene is TRBJ2-1, the V gene TRBV12-3 or TRBV12-4; D is ambiguous. The ends were cut back, 4 bases at V and 4 bases at J, with 8 bases in the middle. This CDR3 comprises 13 residues. The CDR3 here is CASSSGSYNEQFF. The CDR3 DNA reads TGTGCCAGCAGTTCGGGCAGTTACAATGAGCAGTTCTTC.

This chain links TRBV4-3 with TRBJ2-2, with 9 bases that match TRBD2. The length of the CDR3 is 15 residues. After removal of 2 bases from V and 7 bases from J, the junction contained 5 bases not matched to a gene. Germline V gene lookup returns CDR1 LGHNA and CDR2 YSLEER. DNA for the CDR3: TGCGCCAGCAGCCAAATTAGCGGGGGAGGCGGGGAGCTGTTTTTT. This sequence encodes CASSQISGGGGELFF.

V gene TRBV9 combines with J gene TRBJ2-1; 8 positions match TRBD1. CDR3 length equals 15 residues. V lost 4 bases and J lost 5; bases outside the gene matches: 8. CDR1 is SGDLS, CDR2 YYNGEE, per germline. CDR3 amino acids: CASSTRTGQDNEQFF. The CDR3 region has the DNA TGTGCCAGCAGCACTAGGACAGGGCAGGACAATGAGCAGTTCTTC.